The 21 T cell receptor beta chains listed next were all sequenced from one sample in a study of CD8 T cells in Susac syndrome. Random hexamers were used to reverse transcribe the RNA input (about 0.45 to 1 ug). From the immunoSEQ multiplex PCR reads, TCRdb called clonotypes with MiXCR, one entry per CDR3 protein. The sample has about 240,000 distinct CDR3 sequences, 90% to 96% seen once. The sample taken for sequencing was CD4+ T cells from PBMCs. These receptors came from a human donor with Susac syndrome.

The CDR3 nucleotides are TGTGCCAGCAGCCAAGCAGGGAACTCCTACGAGCAGTACTTC. Protein: CASSQAGNSYEQYF. This chain connects TRBV3-1 to TRBJ2-7; perhaps TRBD1 as D (5 bases). Trimming removed 1 base at V and 0 bases at J, with 7 bases between. Looked up from germline, CDR1 is LGHDT and CDR2 is YNNKEL (reference sequence). CDR3 length: 14 residues.

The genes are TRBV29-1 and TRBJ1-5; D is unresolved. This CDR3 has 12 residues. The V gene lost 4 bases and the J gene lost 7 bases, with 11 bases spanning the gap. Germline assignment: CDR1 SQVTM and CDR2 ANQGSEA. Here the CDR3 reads CSVGSMDQPQHF. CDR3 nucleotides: TGCAGCGTTGGTAGTATGGACCAGCCCCAGCATTTT.

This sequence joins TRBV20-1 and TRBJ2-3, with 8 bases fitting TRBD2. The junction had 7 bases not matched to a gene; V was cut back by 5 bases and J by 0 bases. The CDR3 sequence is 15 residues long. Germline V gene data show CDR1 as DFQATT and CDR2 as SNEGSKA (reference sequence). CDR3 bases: TGCAGTGCTCTTGAGCGGGAGCTTAGCACAGATACGCAGTATTTT. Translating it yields CSALERELSTDTQYF.

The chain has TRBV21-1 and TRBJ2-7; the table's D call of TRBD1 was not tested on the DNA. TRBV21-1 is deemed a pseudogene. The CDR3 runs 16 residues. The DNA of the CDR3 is TGTGCCAGCAGCAAAAGCGGGCAGGACCAGGGTCGGGAGCAGTACTTC. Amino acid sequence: CASSKSGQDQGREQYF.

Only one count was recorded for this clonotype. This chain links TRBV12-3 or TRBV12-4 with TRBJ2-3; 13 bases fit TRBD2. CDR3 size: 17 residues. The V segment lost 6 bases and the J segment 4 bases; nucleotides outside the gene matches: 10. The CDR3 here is CASSRRTSGRFADTQYF. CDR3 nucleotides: TGTGCCAGCAGCCGTCGGACTAGCGGGAGATTTGCAGATACGCAGTATTTT.

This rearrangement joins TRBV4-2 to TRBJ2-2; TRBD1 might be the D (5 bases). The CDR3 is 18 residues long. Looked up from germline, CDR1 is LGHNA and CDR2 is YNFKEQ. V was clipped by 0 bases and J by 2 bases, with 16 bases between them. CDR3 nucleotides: TGTGCCAGCAGCCAAGATACTGAGACAGACCTTAACACCGGGGAGCTGTTTTTT. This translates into CASSQDTETDLNTGELFF.

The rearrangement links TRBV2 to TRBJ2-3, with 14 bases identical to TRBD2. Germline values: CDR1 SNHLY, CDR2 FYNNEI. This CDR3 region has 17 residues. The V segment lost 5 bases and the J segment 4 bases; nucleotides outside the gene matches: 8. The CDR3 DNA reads TGTGCCAGCAGTCACCGGACTAGCGGGAGGTTGGCAGATACGCAGTATTTT. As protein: CASSHRTSGRLADTQYF. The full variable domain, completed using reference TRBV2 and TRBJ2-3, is EPEVTQTPSHQVTQMGQEVILRCVPISNHLYFYWYRQILGQKVEFLVSFYNNEISEKSEIFDDQFSVERPDGSNFTLKIRSTKLEDSAMYFCASSHRTSGRLADTQYFGPGTRLTVL.

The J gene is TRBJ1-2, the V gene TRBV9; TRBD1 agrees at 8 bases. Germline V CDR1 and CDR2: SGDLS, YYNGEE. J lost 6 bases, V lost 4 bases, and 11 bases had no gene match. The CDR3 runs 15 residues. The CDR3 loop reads CASSTRQGTFNGYTF. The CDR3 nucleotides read TGTGCCAGCAGCACTCGACAGGGGACCTTTAATGGCTACACCTTC.

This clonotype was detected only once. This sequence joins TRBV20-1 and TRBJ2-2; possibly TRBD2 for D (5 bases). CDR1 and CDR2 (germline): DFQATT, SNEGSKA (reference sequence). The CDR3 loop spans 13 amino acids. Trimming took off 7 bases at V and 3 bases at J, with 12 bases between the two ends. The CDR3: CSVRRAHTGELFF. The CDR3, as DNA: TGCAGTGTTAGGCGGGCCCACACCGGGGAGCTGTTTTTT.

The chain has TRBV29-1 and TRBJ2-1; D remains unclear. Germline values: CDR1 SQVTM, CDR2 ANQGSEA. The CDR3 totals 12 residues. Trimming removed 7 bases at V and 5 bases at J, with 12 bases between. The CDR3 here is CSGYHQDNEQFF. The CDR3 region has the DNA TGCAGCGGGTACCACCAAGACAATGAGCAGTTCTTC.

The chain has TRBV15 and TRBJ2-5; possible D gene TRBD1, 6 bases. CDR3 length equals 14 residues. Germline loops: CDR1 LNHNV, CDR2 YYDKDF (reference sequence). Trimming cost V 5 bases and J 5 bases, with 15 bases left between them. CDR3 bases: TGTGCCACCAGCGTCCCCTATAGGGGGGAGACCCAGTACTTC. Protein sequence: CATSVPYRGETQYF.

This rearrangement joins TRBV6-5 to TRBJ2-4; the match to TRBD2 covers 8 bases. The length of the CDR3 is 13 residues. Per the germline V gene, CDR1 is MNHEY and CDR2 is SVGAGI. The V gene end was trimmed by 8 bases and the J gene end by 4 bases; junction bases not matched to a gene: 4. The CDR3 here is CASGREGKNIQYF. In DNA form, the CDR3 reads TGTGCCAGCGGTCGGGAGGGGAAAAACATTCAGTACTTC.

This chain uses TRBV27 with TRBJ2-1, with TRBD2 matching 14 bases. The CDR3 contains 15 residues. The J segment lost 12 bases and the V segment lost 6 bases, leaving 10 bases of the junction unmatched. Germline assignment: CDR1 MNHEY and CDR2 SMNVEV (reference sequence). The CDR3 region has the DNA TGTGCCAGCAGGAACCCGGGACTAGCGGGAGATAGGCAGTTCTTC. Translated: CASRNPGLAGDRQFF.

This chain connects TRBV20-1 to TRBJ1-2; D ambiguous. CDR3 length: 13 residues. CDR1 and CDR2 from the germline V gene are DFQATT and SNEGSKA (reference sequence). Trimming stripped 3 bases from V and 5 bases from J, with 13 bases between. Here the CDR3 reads CSASETGPYGYTF. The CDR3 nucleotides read TGCAGTGCTAGCGAAACCGGGCCATATGGCTACACCTTC.

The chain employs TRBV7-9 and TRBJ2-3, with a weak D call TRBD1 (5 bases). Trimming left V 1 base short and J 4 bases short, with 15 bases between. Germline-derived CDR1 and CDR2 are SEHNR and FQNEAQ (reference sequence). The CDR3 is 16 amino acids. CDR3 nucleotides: TGTGCCAGCAGCTTAGGTATCCAGGGAAGCGCAGATACGCAGTATTTT. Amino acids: CASSLGIQGSADTQYF. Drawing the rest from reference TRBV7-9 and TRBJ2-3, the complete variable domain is DTGVSQNPRHKITKRGQNVTFRCDPISEHNRLYWYRQTLGQGPEFLTYFQNEAQLEKSRLLSDRFSAERPKGSFSTLEIQRTEQGDSAMYLCASSLGIQGSADTQYFGPGTRLTVL.

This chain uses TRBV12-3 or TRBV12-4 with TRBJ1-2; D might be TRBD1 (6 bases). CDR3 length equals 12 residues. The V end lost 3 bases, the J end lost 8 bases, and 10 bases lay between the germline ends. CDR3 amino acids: CASSLSGVGYTF. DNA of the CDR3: TGTGCCAGCAGTTTGTCAGGGGTCGGCTACACCTTC.

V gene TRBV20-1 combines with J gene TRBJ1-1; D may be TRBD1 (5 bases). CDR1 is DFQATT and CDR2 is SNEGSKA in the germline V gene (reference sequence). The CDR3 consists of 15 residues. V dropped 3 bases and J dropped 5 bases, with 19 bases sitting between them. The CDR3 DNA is TGCAGTGCTAGGTGGCAGGGCCGAACTGGGACTGAAGCTTTCTTT. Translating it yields CSARWQGRTGTEAFF.

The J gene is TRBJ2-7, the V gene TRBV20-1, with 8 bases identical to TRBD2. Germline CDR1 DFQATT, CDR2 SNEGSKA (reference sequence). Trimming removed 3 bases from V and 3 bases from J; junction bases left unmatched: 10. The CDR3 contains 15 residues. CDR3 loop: CSASAAGGNLYEQYF. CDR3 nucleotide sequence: TGCAGTGCTAGCGCCGCGGGAGGTAATCTCTACGAGCAGTACTTC.

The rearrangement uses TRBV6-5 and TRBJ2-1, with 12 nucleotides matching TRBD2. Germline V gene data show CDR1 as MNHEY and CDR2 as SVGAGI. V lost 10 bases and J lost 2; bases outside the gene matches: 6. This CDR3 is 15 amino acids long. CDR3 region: CATRLAGAPYNEQFF. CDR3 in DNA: TGTGCCACCAGACTAGCGGGAGCCCCCTACAATGAGCAGTTCTTC.

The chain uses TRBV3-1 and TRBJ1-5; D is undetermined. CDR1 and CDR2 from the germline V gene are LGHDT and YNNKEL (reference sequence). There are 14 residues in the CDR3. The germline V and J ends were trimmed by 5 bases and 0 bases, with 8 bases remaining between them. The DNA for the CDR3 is TGTGCCAGCAGCGTCACCTCTAGCAATCAGCCCCAGCATTTT. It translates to CASSVTSSNQPQHF.

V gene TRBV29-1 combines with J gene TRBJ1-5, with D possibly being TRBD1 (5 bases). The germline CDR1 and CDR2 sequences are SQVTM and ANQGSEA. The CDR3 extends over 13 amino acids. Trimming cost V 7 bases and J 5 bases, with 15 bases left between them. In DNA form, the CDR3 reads TGCAGCGCCCGGGCAGGGTGGGATCAGCCCCAGCATTTT. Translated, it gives CSARAGWDQPQHF.